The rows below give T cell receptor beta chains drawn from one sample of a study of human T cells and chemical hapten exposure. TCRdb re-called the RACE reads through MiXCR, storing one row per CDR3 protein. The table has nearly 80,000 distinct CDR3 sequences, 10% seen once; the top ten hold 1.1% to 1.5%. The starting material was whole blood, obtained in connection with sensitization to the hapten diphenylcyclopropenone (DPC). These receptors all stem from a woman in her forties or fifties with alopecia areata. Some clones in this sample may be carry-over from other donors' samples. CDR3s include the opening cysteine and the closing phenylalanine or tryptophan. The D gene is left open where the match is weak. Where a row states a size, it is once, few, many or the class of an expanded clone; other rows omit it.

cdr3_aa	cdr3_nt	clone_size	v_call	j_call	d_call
CASSFWGDTQYF	TGTGCCAGCAGCTTTTGGGGAGATACGCAGTATTTT	few	TRBV7-3	TRBJ2-3	.
CASSSMGLAGYNEQFF	TGTGCCAGCAGTTCCATGGGACTAGCGGGATACAATGAGCAGTTCTTC	.	TRBV6-2/TRBV6-3	TRBJ2-1	TRBD2
CSVVTSQLQYF	TGCAGCGTTGTGACTAGTCAATTACAGTATTTT	few	TRBV29-1	TRBJ2-3	.
CATGGANEKLFF	TGTGCCACAGGGGGAGCTAATGAAAAACTGTTTTTT	few	TRBV19	TRBJ1-4	TRBD1
CASSSRGTYNEQFF	TGTGCCAGTAGTTCCAGGGGGACCTACAATGAGCAGTTCTTC	few	TRBV19	TRBJ2-1	TRBD1
CASSPGGNGIEQFF	TGTGCCAGCAGCCCGGGAGGTAACGGTATCGAGCAGTTCTTC	.	TRBV28	TRBJ2-1	TRBD2
CASTRDRADGYTF	TGTGCCAGCACCAGGGACAGGGCCGATGGCTACACCTTC	.	TRBV7-9	TRBJ1-2	TRBD1
CASSSSSRYEQYF	TGTGCCAGCAGCTCGTCGTCTCGCTACGAGCAGTACTTC	few	TRBV11-2	TRBJ2-7	.
CASSWSGSGSRQETQYF	TGTGCCAGCAGCTGGTCTGGAAGCGGGAGTCGGCAAGAGACCCAGTACTTC	many	TRBV11-2	TRBJ2-5	TRBD2
CASSSAGGLSFF	TGTGCCAGCAGTTCCGCAGGGGGTCTTTCTTTCTTT	few	TRBV7-9	TRBJ1-1	TRBD1
CASSFSSGRPNEQFF	TGCGCCAGCAGCTTCTCTAGCGGGAGACCCAATGAGCAGTTCTTC	few	TRBV5-1	TRBJ2-1	TRBD2
CSAKRGRSEAFF	TGCAGTGCTAAGAGAGGACGGTCGGAAGCTTTCTTT	many	TRBV20-1	TRBJ1-1	.
CASSPQGDGYTF	TGTGCCAGCTCACCCCAGGGGGATGGCTACACCTTC	many	TRBV18	TRBJ1-2	TRBD1